One and the same sample provided the 32 T cell receptor beta chains below, sequenced in a study of T cell responses to AZD1222 COVID-19 vaccine listed by TCRdb under 2021. Preparation of the library involved the immunoSEQ multiplex PCR assay. As stored in TCRdb, this immuneACCESS dataset retains in-frame rearrangements with V and J assigned. A fraction of the clones does not appear; measured against another copy, unresolved V genes explain less than half of the discrepancy, and the remainder lacks a known reason. This sample holds fewer than 200,000 clones; almost 95% were observed only once. In total, the top ten clones hold 1% to 1.5% of the sample. The time point label, read with the paper, signifies: baseline before first vaccination. The starting material was peripheral blood, obtained on day 0 of AZD1222 vaccination. Receptors originate from an adult in good health.

Worth noting for this clone: Other nucleotide sequences in the sample specify the same CDR3. The V and J genes are TRBV2 and TRBJ1-3, with D hard to call. Germline V CDR1 and CDR2: SNHLY, FYNNEI. Between the trimmed V and J ends, which lost 3 bases and 4 bases, there was a span of 4 bases. The CDR3 has 12 residues. CDR3 in DNA: TGTGCCAGCAGTGAGGGGGGAAACACCATATATTTT. It specifies CASSEGGNTIYF.

The genes are TRBV6-4 and TRBJ2-5; 12 bases are a match to TRBD2. The CDR3 spans 15 residues. With V trimmed by 5 bases and J by 1 base, 2 bases remained unmatched. Germline V gene data show CDR1 as MRHNA and CDR2 as SNTAGT. The CDR3: CASSRLAGAQETQYF. In nucleotides, the CDR3 is TGTGCCAGCAGTAGACTAGCGGGGGCCCAAGAGACCCAGTACTTC.

This chain links TRBV10-1 with TRBJ2-1; D might be TRBD1 (6 bases). Germline CDR1 reads WNHNN; CDR2 reads SYGVQD (reference sequence). Trimming shortened V by 3 bases and J by 4 bases, and 19 bases separated the two germline ends. CDR3 length: 17 amino acids. The CDR3 nucleotides read TGCGCCAGCAGTGAAGTTGGGCGGACAGAGAAATACAATGAGCAGTTCTTC. Amino acid sequence: CASSEVGRTEKYNEQFF.

The genes are TRBV5-6 and TRBJ2-2; D unclear. The germline V and J ends were trimmed by 4 bases and 6 bases, with 10 bases remaining between them. This CDR3 region has 13 residues. Germline CDR1 is SGHDT and CDR2 is YYEEEE. The CDR3 nucleotides are TGTGCCAGCAGCCCCTTAGTAGCCGGGGAGCTGTTTTTT. Protein: CASSPLVAGELFF.

The rearrangement uses TRBV7-9 and TRBJ2-1; D unresolved. CDR1 is SEHNR and CDR2 is FQNEAQ in the germline V gene (reference sequence). The length of the CDR3 is 14 residues. The V end was cut by 1 base, the J end by 0 bases, with 4 bases between. The CDR3 DNA is TGTGCCAGCAGCTTAGATAGCTCCTACAATGAGCAGTTCTTC. This translates into CASSLDSSYNEQFF.

This chain uses TRBV27 with TRBJ1-1; TRBD1 agrees at 8 bases. In germline, CDR1 is MNHEY, CDR2 SMNVEV (reference sequence). The CDR3 is made up of 14 amino acids. Germline trimming cut 6 bases from V and 4 bases from J; bases unmatched to any gene: 7. The CDR3 loop reads CASSLRQGSTEAFF. The CDR3 nucleotides read TGTGCCAGCAGCCTCCGACAGGGGTCCACTGAAGCTTTCTTT.

The chain links TRBV9 to TRBJ2-5; a weak D match, TRBD1 (6 bases). The V gene's germline CDR1 is SGDLS and CDR2 YYNGEE. The CDR3 loop spans 15 amino acids. V lost 0 bases and J 4 bases, leaving 13 bases between the germline ends. The CDR3 reads CASSVGVGAGETQYF. The CDR3 DNA follows: TGTGCCAGCAGCGTAGGAGTGGGGGCCGGAGAGACCCAGTACTTC.

This chain joins TRBV11-2 and TRBJ2-6; D unclear. The V end was cut by 1 base, the J end by 1 base, with 2 bases between. CDR1 and CDR2 (germline): SGHAT, FQNNGV. The CDR3 consists of 14 residues. The CDR3 coding sequence is TGTGCCAGCAGCTTAGGGTCTGGGGCCAACGTCCTGACTTTC. As protein: CASSLGSGANVLTF.

The chain recombines TRBV7-9 with TRBJ1-1; D possibly corresponds to TRBD1 (6 bases). Germline-derived CDR1 and CDR2 are SEHNR and FQNEAQ (reference sequence). Trimming removed 6 bases from V and 10 bases from J, with 21 bases in between. The CDR3 runs 14 residues. In nucleotides, the CDR3 is TGTGCCAGCAGTTCCGGACACCAGGGGCAAGCAGCTTTCTTT. This codes for CASSSGHQGQAAFF.

The genes are TRBV11-2 and TRBJ1-4; 8 nucleotides match TRBD1. Germline V gives CDR1 SGHAT, CDR2 FQNNGV. The V gene end was trimmed by 2 bases and the J gene end by 4 bases; junction bases not matched to a gene: 6. This CDR3 has 16 amino acids. DNA for the CDR3: TGTGCCAGCAGCTTATCCATAGGACAGGGTAATGAAAAACTGTTTTTT. Residues: CASSLSIGQGNEKLFF.

This sequence joins TRBV25-1 and TRBJ2-7, with D perhaps TRBD2 (7 bases). CDR1 is MGHDK and CDR2 is SYGVNS in the germline V gene. The CDR3 consists of 16 residues. V lost 9 bases to trimming and J lost 1 base, with 22 bases between them. The CDR3 nucleotides are TGTGCCAGGGCATTCGTTAGGGGGGGCCTTTCCTACGAGCAGTACTTC. Protein sequence: CARAFVRGGLSYEQYF.

This clone showed up just a few times. The J gene is TRBJ2-1, the V gene TRBV5-1; 13 nucleotides line up with TRBD2. CDR1 is SGHRS, CDR2 YFSETQ, per germline. J gave up 16 bases and V 5 bases, and 12 bases lay outside the gene matches. This CDR3 is built from 14 residues. CDR3 protein: CASSHGLAGVQGFF. In DNA form, the CDR3 reads TGCGCCAGCAGTCACGGACTAGCGGGGGTCCAGGGTTTCTTC.

This clone was seen only once. V gene TRBV28 combines with J gene TRBJ1-1, with 9 positions matching TRBD1. J lost 1 base, V lost 6 bases, and 0 bases had no gene match. The CDR3 is 13 amino acids. Germline CDR1 is MDHEN and CDR2 is SYDVKM. The CDR3 here is CASRGQGNTEAFF. CDR3 nucleotide sequence: TGTGCCAGCAGGGGACAGGGGAACACTGAAGCTTTCTTT.

V usage is TRBV12-3 or TRBV12-4 and J usage is TRBJ1-1; no firm D call. V was pared by 1 base and J by 10 bases, with 7 bases between. CDR3 length: 11 amino acids. CDR3 in DNA: TGTGCCAGCAGTTTAGGCGGTCGAGCTTTCTTT. This gives the protein CASSLGGRAFF.

The genes are TRBV5-4 and TRBJ1-3; D unclear. The CDR3 is made up of 14 amino acids. V was cut by 4 bases and J by 7 bases, with 15 bases left in between. The germline V gene has CDR1 SGHNT and CDR2 YYREEE (reference sequence). Here the CDR3 reads CASSPDTAGNTIYF. The CDR3 DNA reads as TGTGCCAGCAGCCCCGACACCGCGGGGAACACCATATATTTT.

This clone was seen a handful of times. This chain connects TRBV2 to TRBJ1-2; TRBD1 might be the D (5 bases). The ends were cut back, 3 bases at V and 4 bases at J, with 12 bases in the middle. In germline, CDR1 is SNHLY, CDR2 FYNNEI. The CDR3 is made up of 14 amino acids. The CDR3 sequence is CASSDEGRAYGYTF. CDR3 nucleotides: TGTGCCAGCAGTGATGAGGGCAGGGCCTATGGCTACACCTTC.

V is TRBV7-9 and J is TRBJ2-5; D could derive from TRBD1 or TRBD2 (5 bases each). This CDR3 comprises 16 residues. Germline-derived CDR1 and CDR2 are SEHNR and FQNEAQ (reference sequence). V was clipped by 3 bases and J by 9 bases, with 23 bases between them. CDR3 in DNA: TGTGCCAGCAGCTTCCTGGATAGCGCGGTTGGGGCGGCCCAGTACTTC. It yields the protein CASSFLDSAVGAAQYF.

The CDR3 region has the DNA TGTGCCAGCAGGCCGGGACAGGGGACAGATACGCAGTATTTT. Translating it yields CASRPGQGTDTQYF. This rearrangement joins TRBV11-3 to TRBJ2-3; 10 bases are a match to TRBD1. Trimming cost V 6 bases and J 3 bases; bases outside gene matches: 3. The CDR3 sequence is 14 residues long. Germline assignment: CDR1 SGHNT and CDR2 YENEEA.

The chain has TRBV4-1 and TRBJ1-5, with D maybe TRBD1 (6 bases). Per germline, CDR1 MGHRA and CDR2 YSYEKL. Trimming removed 4 bases from V and 1 base from J, with 11 bases in between. There are 15 residues in the CDR3. CDR3 sequence (DNA): TGCGCCAGCAGCCCCTATACAGGGAGCAATCAGCCCCAGCATTTT. Its protein is CASSPYTGSNQPQHF.

V usage is TRBV19 and J usage is TRBJ1-1; tentative D call: TRBD1 (6 bases). V gave up 5 bases and J gave up 8 bases, with 18 bases separating them. Germline CDR1 and CDR2: LNHDA and SQIVND (reference sequence). The CDR3 loop spans 14 amino acids. In DNA form, the CDR3 reads TGTGCCAGTAGTGTCTCTGAGGGGGGTCGCGAAGCTTTCTTT. The encoded protein is CASSVSEGGREAFF.

The genes are TRBV7-6 and TRBJ2-2; a possible D gene is TRBD2 (6 bases). The germline CDR1 and CDR2 sequences are SGHVS and FNYEAQ. The CDR3 has 15 amino acids. The germline V and J ends were trimmed by 5 bases and 7 bases, with 17 bases remaining between them. The CDR3 DNA sequence: TGTGCCAGCAGCCCGGACGGGGGACGTGGCGGGGAGCTGTTTTTT. Its translation: CASSPDGGRGGELFF. The whole variable domain, remainder taken from reference TRBV7-6 and TRBJ2-2, is GAGVSQSPRYKVTKRGQDVALRCDPISGHVSLYWYRQALGQGPEFLTYFNYEAQQDKSGLPNDRFSAERPEGSISTLTIQRTEQRDSAMYRCASSPDGGRGGELFFGEGSRLTVL.

This chain joins TRBV3-1 (or the pseudogene TRBV3-2) and TRBJ1-6; TRBD1 might be the D (6 bases). The CDR3 is 13 amino acids. The germline V gene encodes CDR1 LGHDT and CDR2 YNNKEL (reference sequence). V was cut by 5 bases and J by 13 bases, with 15 bases left in between. The CDR3 DNA follows: TGTGCCAGCAGCACCCGGACAGAATACCCCCTCCACTTT. Amino acid sequence: CASSTRTEYPLHF.

The chain uses TRBV19 and TRBJ1-6; D unclear. CDR1 and CDR2 from the germline V gene are LNHDA and SQIVND (reference sequence). V was clipped by 6 bases and J by 7 bases, with 13 bases between them. This CDR3 comprises 14 residues. The CDR3 protein is CASSTENLNSPLHF. CDR3 in DNA: TGTGCCAGTAGCACAGAGAACCTAAATTCACCCCTCCACTTT.

The CDR3 sequence is CASRNSRNTEAFF. The CDR3, as DNA: TGTGCCAGTAGGAACAGCCGGAACACTGAAGCTTTCTTT. The V gene is TRBV19, the J gene TRBJ1-1; D remains unclear. CDR1 is LNHDA and CDR2 is SQIVND in the germline V gene (reference sequence). V was pared by 6 bases and J by 1 base, with 9 bases between. The CDR3 runs to 13 residues.

The table lists this clone with a count of one. This chain uses TRBV2 with TRBJ2-7, with D hard to call. The CDR3 is made up of 15 amino acids. Germline V gene lookup returns CDR1 SNHLY and CDR2 FYNNEI. Trimming shortened V by 3 bases and J by 2 bases, and 14 bases separated the two germline ends. CDR3 in DNA: TGTGCCAGCAGTGATAAGAGCTGGGCCCCCTACGAGCAGTACTTC. This translates into CASSDKSWAPYEQYF. The variable domain in full, completed from reference TRBV2 and TRBJ2-7, reads EPEVTQTPSHQVTQMGQEVILRCVPISNHLYFYWYRQILGQKVEFLVSFYNNEISEKSEIFDDQFSVERPDGSNFTLKIRSTKLEDSAMYFCASSDKSWAPYEQYFGPGTRLTVT.

The V and J genes are TRBV27 and TRBJ2-1; weak D call: TRBD2 (5 bases). Germline values: CDR1 MNHEY, CDR2 SMNVEV (reference sequence). The CDR3 sequence is 19 residues long. V gave up 6 bases and J gave up 0 bases, with 24 bases separating them. CDR3 loop: CASRHRPKVAKSSYNEQFF. The CDR3 DNA reads as TGTGCCAGCAGACACCGCCCAAAAGTAGCGAAGAGCTCCTACAATGAGCAGTTCTTC.

The chain has TRBV10-3 and TRBJ1-1; D is possibly TRBD1 (5 bases). Germline lookup yields CDR1 ENHRY and CDR2 SYGVKD. CDR3 size: 13 residues. The V end was cut by 1 base, the J end by 3 bases, with 6 bases between. The CDR3 nucleotides are TGTGCCATCAGTGAGTTCAGGGACACTGAAGCTTTCTTT. Residues: CAISEFRDTEAFF.

The rearrangement joins TRBV5-1 to TRBJ1-1, with unresolved D. Per the germline V gene, CDR1 is SGHRS and CDR2 is YFSETQ. Deletions cut 2 bases from V and 1 base from J, with 6 bases between. The CDR3 contains 13 residues. The CDR3 spells CASSLSWNTEAFF. The CDR3 DNA reads as TGCGCCAGCAGCTTAAGCTGGAACACTGAAGCTTTCTTT.

This sequence joins TRBV7-3 and TRBJ2-2, with D maybe TRBD2 (5 bases). V was clipped by 5 bases and J by 4 bases, with 11 bases between them. Germline V lookup: CDR1 SGHTA, CDR2 FQGTGA. This CDR3 is 14 amino acids long. The CDR3 DNA follows: TGTGCCAGCAGCAAACTAGTAGGCACCGGGGAGCTGTTTTTT. Its protein is CASSKLVGTGELFF.

The rearrangement links TRBV27 to TRBJ2-2; D possibly corresponds to TRBD2 (6 bases). CDR3 length: 14 residues. V was trimmed by 3 bases and J by 5 bases, leaving 10 bases between them. The V gene's germline CDR1 is MNHEY and CDR2 SMNVEV (reference sequence). The CDR3 loop reads CASSFPGRTGELFF. Written as DNA, the CDR3 is TGTGCCAGCAGTTTTCCAGGGAGGACCGGGGAGCTGTTTTTT.

V gene TRBV2 combines with J gene TRBJ2-2, with 9 positions matching TRBD1. V gave up 7 bases and J gave up 7 bases; unmatched junction bases: 13. The CDR3 covers 16 residues. The V gene's germline CDR1 is SNHLY and CDR2 FYNNEI. DNA of the CDR3: TGTGCCAGCACTAGAATGGGACAGGGAAGGGACGGGGAGCTGTTTTTT. Translating it yields CASTRMGQGRDGELFF. Together with reference TRBV2 and TRBJ2-2, the CDR3 gives the full variable domain: EPEVTQTPSHQVTQMGQEVILRCVPISNHLYFYWYRQILGQKVEFLVSFYNNEISEKSEIFDDQFSVERPDGSNFTLKIRSTKLEDSAMYFCASTRMGQGRDGELFFGEGSRLTVL.

The V and J genes are TRBV25-1 and TRBJ2-5; 10 positions agree with TRBD1. Trimming took 3 bases from V and 4 from J; bases not matched to a gene: 8. The V gene's germline CDR1 is MGHDK and CDR2 SYGVNS. The CDR3 totals 16 residues. The CDR3, as DNA: TGTGCCAGCAGTGAGGACAGGGGGTTTTCGGGAGAGACCCAGTACTTC. It translates to CASSEDRGFSGETQYF.